Reported below is one TCR beta chain. The data originate from a study of blood T cell repertoires in COVID-19. At the level of the study: The cDNA or gDNA used as material had been derived from T cells, B-cell-depleted T cells, or PBMCs.

The CDR3 has 12 residues. The germline gives CDR1 KGHSH, CDR2 LQKENI. V shed 6 bases and J shed 3 bases, with 6 bases lying between them. Authors' analysis steps: Amplification from reference gene primers served as the basis for estimated nucleated cell counts. Measured with immunoSEQ multiplex PCR; TCRdb has only the in-frame clones, and not every one. That table furnishes V, J and clone size, whereas the DNA furnished D and trimming. The repertoire holds 150,000 to 200,000 clones, with approximately 90% as singletons. Specimen: peripheral blood. This TCR was sampled from a man between 60 and 70 years old with active or convalescent COVID-19. This chain uses TRBV18 with TRBJ1-3; D call uncertain. CDR3 in amino acids: CASSDFGNTIYF. In nucleotides, the CDR3 is TGTGCCAGCTCCGACTTTGGAAACACCATATATTTT.